The clone carrying this TCR beta chain was seen a few times. These data originate in a study of beta chain features in type 1 diabetes. Expressed TCRB transcripts were sequenced because the isolated RNA had all been reverse transcribed beforehand. The repertoire was sequenced with immunoSEQ multiplex PCR; TCRdb's copy has only in-frame clones and lacks some. This table holds 900,000 or so clones, around a sixth found once. In germline, CDR1 is SGDLS, CDR2 YYNGEE. The trim removed 3 bases at V and 2 bases at J, leaving 3 bases unmatched. The CDR3 totals 16 residues. The source is a woman aged 18 to 35 in good health. The chain combines TRBV9 with TRBJ2-3, with 13 bases fitting TRBD2. The sequencing sample was made of naive CD4+ T cells from blood. In DNA form, the CDR3 reads TGTGCCAGCAGCGCTGGGACTAGCGGGACCACAGATACGCAGTATTTT. As protein: CASSAGTSGTTDTQYF. Based on the CDR3 plus reference TRBV9 and TRBJ2-3, the full variable domain is DSGVTQTPKHLITATGQRVTLRCSPRSGDLSVYWYQQSLDQGLQFLIQYYNGEERAKGNILERFSAQQFPDLHSELNLSSLELGDSALYFCASSAGTSGTTDTQYFGPGTRLTVL.